What follows are 25 T cell receptor beta chains derived from one specimen sequenced in a study of pediatric ulcerative colitis. The repertoire was sequenced with immunoSEQ multiplex PCR; TCRdb's copy has only in-frame clones and lacks some. The sample holds tens of thousands of clones, approximately 87% seen once. The sequencing input was blood. The receptors derive from a boy under 18 with severe ulcerative colitis.

The V gene is TRBV18, the J gene TRBJ2-1; perhaps TRBD1 as D (7 bases). With 9 bases removed from V and 10 bases from J, the gap between germline ends came to 19 bases. The germline V gene encodes CDR1 KGHSH and CDR2 LQKENI. CDR3 length equals 13 residues. The CDR3 DNA sequence: TGTGCCAGTTTAAACAGGGGAGGCGGAGAGCAGTTCTTC. It codes for CASLNRGGGEQFF. Variable domain in full (rest from reference TRBV18 and TRBJ2-1): NAGVMQNPRHLVRRRGQEARLRCSPMKGHSHVYWYRQLPEEGLKFMVYLQKENIIDESGMPKERFSAEFPKEGPSILRIQQVVRGDSAAYFCASLNRGGGEQFFGPGTRLTVL.

J is TRBJ1-5 and V is TRBV6-5; TRBD1 might be the D (6 bases). Germline CDR1 reads MNHEY; CDR2 reads SVGAGI. The CDR3 has 16 residues. Trimming shortened V by 0 bases and J by 5 bases, and 14 bases separated the two germline ends. This CDR3 reads CASSYSSRGWDQPQHF. The CDR3 region has the DNA TGTGCCAGCAGTTACTCGAGCAGGGGCTGGGATCAGCCCCAGCATTTT.

The rearrangement links TRBV11-3 to TRBJ1-3; D uncertain. In germline, CDR1 is SGHNT, CDR2 YENEEA. The CDR3 contains 16 residues. The V end was cut by 3 bases, the J end by 0 bases, with 12 bases between. In DNA, the CDR3 is TGTGCCAGCAGCTTTCTCGGCCCATACTCTGGAAACACCATATATTTT. Translating gives CASSFLGPYSGNTIYF.

The V gene is TRBV10-2, the J gene TRBJ1-2; TRBD1 aligns across 7 bases. The CDR3 is 16 residues long. V lost 5 bases to trimming and J lost 1 base; unmatched junction nucleotides: 10. Germline-derived CDR1 and CDR2 are WSHSY and SAAADI. The CDR3 DNA reads TGCGCCAGCAGTAGGTCGGAACAGGGGTATAACTATGGCTACACCTTC. Residues: CASSRSEQGYNYGYTF.

The J gene is TRBJ1-1, the V gene TRBV27, with no clear D. V was clipped by 0 bases and J by 0 bases, with 8 bases between them. The CDR3 extends over 15 amino acids. Germline V lookup: CDR1 MNHEY, CDR2 SMNVEV (reference sequence). The CDR3 here is CASSLSADLNTEAFF. Written as DNA, the CDR3 is TGTGCCAGCAGTTTATCCGCAGATTTGAACACTGAAGCTTTCTTT.

The CDR3 DNA reads as TGTGCCTGGAGACTGAGTGGGGCCAAAAACATTCAGTACTTC. Translated, it gives CAWRLSGAKNIQYF. This chain links TRBV30 with TRBJ2-4, with D hard to call. Trimming removed 3 bases from V and 1 base from J, with 10 bases in between. The V gene's germline CDR1 is GTSNPN and CDR2 SVGIG (reference sequence). The CDR3 runs 14 residues. The complete variable domain, with remaining parts taken from reference TRBV30 and TRBJ2-4, reads SQTIHQWPATLVQPVGSPLSLECTVEGTSNPNLYWYRQAAGRGLQLLFYSVGIGQISSEVPQNLSASRPQDRQFILSSKKLLLSDSGFYLCAWRLSGAKNIQYFGAGTRLSVL.

J is TRBJ2-7 and V is TRBV30; no definite D call. CDR1 is GTSNPN and CDR2 is SVGIG in the germline V gene (reference sequence). CDR3 length: 14 amino acids. Trimming pared 2 bases from V and 0 bases from J, leaving 11 bases between. CDR3: CAWSYILDSYEQYF. The CDR3 DNA reads as TGTGCCTGGAGTTACATTCTGGACTCCTACGAGCAGTACTTC.

The CDR3 loop reads CAWDRVMGTEAFF. The DNA for the CDR3 is TGTGCCTGGGACAGGGTGATGGGCACTGAAGCTTTCTTT. The rearrangement joins TRBV30 to TRBJ1-1, with 7 bases aligning to TRBD1. Germline V gives CDR1 GTSNPN, CDR2 SVGIG (reference sequence). The V and J ends lost 5 bases and 4 bases, in that order; junction bases with no gene match: 7. The CDR3 consists of 13 residues.

The CDR3 protein is CASSPRGDSSTDTQYF. The CDR3 DNA reads TGTGCCAGCAGCCCCAGAGGGGACTCGAGCACAGATACGCAGTATTTT. The chain combines TRBV7-8 with TRBJ2-3; possible D gene TRBD2, 6 bases. Germline CDR1 reads SGHVS; CDR2 reads FQNEAQ. The CDR3 contains 16 residues. Trimming cost V 5 bases and J 0 bases, with 15 bases left between them.

J is TRBJ2-7 and V is TRBV2, with 7 positions matching TRBD1. V dropped 5 bases and J dropped 1; count of bases not matched to a gene: 8. Per the germline V gene, CDR1 is SNHLY and CDR2 is FYNNEI. CDR3 length: 15 residues. CDR3 loop: CASSKGTVMSYEQYF. The DNA of the CDR3 is TGTGCCAGCAGTAAAGGGACAGTGATGTCCTACGAGCAGTACTTC.

This sequence joins TRBV5-1 and TRBJ2-5; D is uncertain. The ends were cut back, 4 bases at V and 5 bases at J, with 15 bases in the middle. Germline V gene lookup returns CDR1 SGHRS and CDR2 YFSETQ. This CDR3 is 14 amino acids long. The CDR3 spells CASSRSRATETQYF. In nucleotides, the CDR3 is TGCGCCAGCAGCAGGAGCCGGGCCACTGAGACCCAGTACTTC.

The chain carries TRBV18 and TRBJ2-7; 14 positions agree with TRBD2. The CDR3 sequence is 17 residues long. Per the germline V gene, CDR1 is KGHSH and CDR2 is LQKENI. Unmatched junction bases numbered 10, after V lost 6 bases and J lost 3 bases. Here the CDR3 reads CASSPGTSGSSGYEQYF. The CDR3, as DNA: TGTGCCAGCTCGCCAGGGACTAGCGGGAGTTCTGGCTACGAGCAGTACTTC.

This chain uses TRBV30 with TRBJ2-5; D may match TRBD1 or TRBD2 (5 bases each). Germline V gene data show CDR1 as GTSNPN and CDR2 as SVGIG (reference sequence). The CDR3 is made up of 13 amino acids. V lost 0 bases, J lost 5 bases, and 10 bases lay in between. Written as DNA, the CDR3 is TGTGCCTGGAGTGTAAGGGGCGGGGAGACCCAGTACTTC. Amino acids: CAWSVRGGETQYF.

This chain connects TRBV5-1 to TRBJ1-1; D may be TRBD1 (5 bases). Trimming shortened V by 4 bases and J by 3 bases, and 10 bases separated the two germline ends. Germline assignment: CDR1 SGHRS and CDR2 YFSETQ. The CDR3 has 13 amino acids. The CDR3 is CASSAVGDTEAFF. The CDR3 bases are TGCGCCAGCAGCGCAGTGGGGGACACTGAAGCTTTCTTT.

V is TRBV5-4 and J is TRBJ2-7, with 16 bases lining up with TRBD2. Losses at the gene ends were 2 bases for V and 6 bases for J; bases not matched to a gene: 11. The CDR3 spans 18 residues. CDR1 is SGHNT and CDR2 is YYREEE in the germline V gene (reference sequence). In nucleotides, the CDR3 is TGTGCCAGCAGCTTCCGGGGACTAGCGGGAGGGCCGTCTAGCGAGCAGTACTTC. Residues: CASSFRGLAGGPSSEQYF.

The chain is built from TRBV5-1 and TRBJ2-7; the D call may be TRBD1 or TRBD2 (5 bases each). The V end lost 4 bases, the J end lost 2 bases, and 10 bases lay between the germline ends. Germline lookup yields CDR1 SGHRS and CDR2 YFSETQ. The CDR3 has 13 amino acids. The CDR3 DNA reads TGCGCCAGCAGCCCTGGGGGTACCTACGAGCAGTACTTC. This codes for CASSPGGTYEQYF.

The chain uses TRBV5-1 and TRBJ1-2; 8 bases line up with TRBD1. The CDR3 consists of 17 residues. V lost 4 bases, J lost 6 bases, and 17 bases stayed unmatched. The V gene's germline CDR1 is SGHRS and CDR2 YFSETQ. The CDR3 here is CASSPGPEGRGQDGYTF. CDR3 coding DNA: TGCGCCAGCAGCCCCGGCCCCGAGGGCAGGGGGCAAGATGGCTACACCTTC. The whole variable domain, remainder taken from reference TRBV5-1 and TRBJ1-2, is KAGVTQTPRYLIKTRGQQVTLSCSPISGHRSVSWYQQTPGQGLQFLFEYFSETQRNKGNFPGRFSGRQFSNSRSEMNVSTLELGDSALYLCASSPGPEGRGQDGYTFGSGTRLTVV.

This clone came up a few times. V is TRBV11-2 and J is TRBJ2-3; the D gene is possibly TRBD2 (5 bases). V dropped 0 bases and J dropped 1 base, with 14 bases sitting between them. CDR1 is SGHAT and CDR2 is FQNNGV in the germline V gene. CDR3 length: 17 amino acids. For the CDR3, the DNA is TGTGCCAGCAGCTTAGATAACGGGATCCTCGGCACAGATACGCAGTATTTT. Amino acid sequence: CASSLDNGILGTDTQYF.

Written as DNA, the CDR3 is TGTGCCAGCAGCGTAGAAATTACCGGGGAGCTGTTTTTT. Translated, it gives CASSVEITGELFF. The rearrangement uses TRBV9 and TRBJ2-2; D gene unclear. Trimming took off 0 bases at V and 5 bases at J, with 5 bases between the two ends. Germline CDR1 reads SGDLS; CDR2 reads YYNGEE. The CDR3 runs to 13 residues.

Here the CDR3 DNA reads TGTGCCAGCAGCTTAGGTCCAGCCGGGAATGAAAAACTGTTTTTT. It translates to CASSLGPAGNEKLFF. V gene TRBV7-9 combines with J gene TRBJ1-4; no firm D call. Germline V gives CDR1 SEHNR, CDR2 FQNEAQ (reference sequence). Trimming cost V 1 base and J 5 bases, with 11 bases left between them. This CDR3 is built from 15 residues.

The chain links TRBV30 to TRBJ2-2, with 10 bases fitting TRBD2. J gave up 7 bases and V 1 base, and 6 bases lay outside the gene matches. The CDR3 runs to 15 residues. Per germline, CDR1 GTSNPN and CDR2 SVGIG (reference sequence). DNA of the CDR3: TGTGCCTGGAGTGGAGCGGGAGGGCCGGTCGGGGAGCTGTTTTTT. Translated, it gives CAWSGAGGPVGELFF. Full variable domain (rest looked up from reference TRBV30 and TRBJ2-2): SQTIHQWPATLVQPVGSPLSLECTVEGTSNPNLYWYRQAAGRGLQLLFYSVGIGQISSEVPQNLSASRPQDRQFILSSKKLLLSDSGFYLCAWSGAGGPVGELFFGEGSRLTVL.

The gene calls are TRBV9 and TRBJ1-2, with D unclear. The germline V and J ends were trimmed by 0 bases and 5 bases, with 17 bases remaining between them. The CDR3 consists of 16 residues. Looked up from germline, CDR1 is SGDLS and CDR2 is YYNGEE. The CDR3 reads CASSVGEGMAGYGYTF. The CDR3 DNA sequence: TGTGCCAGCAGCGTAGGAGAGGGCATGGCGGGGTATGGCTACACCTTC. The whole variable domain, filled in from reference TRBV9 and TRBJ1-2, reads DSGVTQTPKHLITATGQRVTLRCSPRSGDLSVYWYQQSLDQGLQFLIQYYNGEERAKGNILERFSAQQFPDLHSELNLSSLELGDSALYFCASSVGEGMAGYGYTFGSGTRLTVV.

The table lists this clone with a count of one. This chain links TRBV25-1 with TRBJ1-2; D may be TRBD1 (5 bases). This CDR3 region has 15 residues. Trimming took off 4 bases at V and 7 bases at J, with 19 bases between the two ends. CDR1 is MGHDK and CDR2 is SYGVNS in the germline V gene. CDR3 bases: TGTGCCAGCAGTGGGGGGGGTACTGGGATCGGTGGCTACACCTTC. Amino acids: CASSGGGTGIGGYTF.

V gene TRBV5-4 combines with J gene TRBJ2-7, with D unclear. Germline V CDR1 and CDR2: SGHNT, YYREEE (reference sequence). CDR3 size: 14 residues. The V end was cut by 1 base, the J end by 7 bases, with 15 bases between. CDR3 DNA: TGTGCCAGCAGCTTGTCTGCCCGAATCGAGGAGCAGTACTTC. Amino acids: CASSLSARIEEQYF.

This clone was counted between two and nine times. The chain has TRBV5-6 and TRBJ1-1; tentative D call: TRBD1 (6 bases). CDR1 is SGHDT, CDR2 YYEEEE, per germline. The germline V and J ends were trimmed by 4 bases and 3 bases, with 19 bases remaining between them. CDR3 length equals 16 residues. DNA of the CDR3: TGTGCCAGCAGCCAGGAGGCAGGGGATCAGGACACTGAAGCTTTCTTT. This sequence encodes CASSQEAGDQDTEAFF.